A selection of T cell receptor beta chains follows, all from one sample in a study of T cell changes during pregnancy in multiple sclerosis. Here immunoSEQ multiplex PCR was the method, and the copy in TCRdb shows in-frame clones only, minus some. The data show roughly 42,000 clones, more than 90% seen once. Sequenced material: CD4+ T cells from peripheral blood mononuclear cells, taken in the second trimester of pregnancy. These receptors came from a female donor in good health, enrolled as a control in a pregnancy study. Each CDR3 is given with its conserved first and last residue. Each record gives: J gene, clone size, D gene, V gene, CDR3 protein, CDR3 DNA. A D gene is named only where the DNA matches it firmly. Clone size is stated in some rows and not others, as once, few, many or a class when expanded.

TRBJ2-7,.,TRBD1,TRBV5-4,CASSQGQLREQYF,TGTGCCAGCAGCCAGGGACAGTTGCGAGAGCAGTACTTC
TRBJ2-7,.,.,TRBV4-3,CASSPLQGTYEQYF,TGCGCCAGCAGCCCCCTTCAGGGAACCTACGAGCAGTACTTC
TRBJ1-1,.,TRBD1,TRBV28,CASSKTGNEAFF,TGTGCCAGCAGCAAGACAGGGAATGAAGCTTTCTTT
TRBJ1-2,.,.,TRBV6-6,CASSYGGGAAGYTF,TGTGCCAGCAGTTACGGGGGAGGGGCGGCTGGCTACACCTTC
TRBJ2-1,once,TRBD1,TRBV9,CASSTGQGSYNEQFF,TGTGCCAGCAGCACGGGACAGGGCTCCTACAATGAGCAGTTCTTC
TRBJ2-2,.,TRBD1,TRBV7-9,CASSSNRGPTGELFF,TGTGCCAGCAGCTCGAACAGGGGGCCCACCGGGGAGCTGTTTTTT
TRBJ2-3,.,TRBD1,TRBV28,CASRPGTGFADTQYF,TGTGCCAGCAGGCCCGGGACAGGGTTCGCAGATACGCAGTATTTT
TRBJ2-7,.,TRBD1,TRBV2,CASRFRGSTYEQYF,TGTGCCAGCAGGTTCAGGGGGAGTACCTACGAGCAGTACTTC
TRBJ2-3,.,.,TRBV30,CAWSVKGGGDTQYF,TGTGCCTGGAGTGTAAAGGGAGGGGGGGATACGCAGTATTTT
TRBJ2-2,.,.,TRBV18,CASSTSGDTGELFF,TGTGCCAGCTCAACTTCCGGGGACACCGGGGAGCTGTTTTTT
TRBJ2-3,.,.,TRBV7-2,CASSSRLSTDTQYF,TGTGCCAGCAGCTCCAGACTGAGCACAGATACGCAGTATTTT
TRBJ2-7,few,TRBD1,TRBV11-2,CASSPGQGAYEQYF,TGTGCCAGCAGCCCGGGACAGGGGGCCTACGAGCAGTACTTC
TRBJ2-1,once,.,TRBV4-2,CASSQDDSYSYNEQFF,TGTGCCAGCAGCCAAGATGACTCCTACTCCTACAATGAGCAGTTCTTC
TRBJ2-1,.,TRBD2,TRBV5-1,CASSPGLAGGEQFF,TGCGCCAGCAGCCCGGGACTAGCGGGGGGTGAGCAGTTCTTC
TRBJ1-2,once,TRBD1,TRBV9,CASSVGPRQGSYGYTF,TGTGCCAGCAGCGTAGGCCCGCGACAGGGGAGCTATGGCTACACCTTC
TRBJ2-2,.,.,TRBV15,CATEARRTGELFF,TGTGCCACCGAGGCTAGGAGGACCGGGGAGCTGTTTTTT
TRBJ2-1,.,TRBD2,TRBV4-3,CASSQAGGRAGEQFF,TGCGCCAGCAGCCAAGCGGGGGGGAGGGCGGGTGAGCAGTTCTTC
TRBJ1-1,few,TRBD1,TRBV27,CATRQGLTEGTEAFF,TGTGCCACTAGACAGGGGCTAACCGAGGGCACTGAAGCTTTCTTT
TRBJ1-3,.,TRBD1,TRBV6-4,CASRGDRESENTIYF,TGTGCCAGCAGAGGGGACAGGGAGAGTGAGAACACCATATATTTT
TRBJ2-3,.,.,TRBV5-1,CASSVDRLSTDTQYF,TGCGCCAGCAGCGTTGACAGGCTTAGCACAGATACGCAGTATTTT
TRBJ1-2,.,TRBD1,TRBV19,CASSIGTALNYGYTF,TGTGCCAGTAGTATTGGGACAGCCTTAAACTATGGCTACACCTTC
TRBJ1-5,.,.,TRBV30,CAWTRPGEAFGQPQHF,TGTGCCTGGACAAGGCCAGGGGAAGCTTTTGGTCAGCCCCAGCATTTT
TRBJ2-5,.,TRBD2,TRBV28,CASCIPGTSGKETQYF,TGTGCCAGCTGTATCCCCGGGACTAGCGGGAAAGAGACCCAGTACTTC
TRBJ2-1,.,TRBD2,TRBV9,CASSVGLASNEQFF,TGTGCCAGCAGCGTGGGACTAGCCTCCAATGAGCAGTTCTTC
TRBJ2-1,.,TRBD2,TRBV19,CASRFGSGKNEQFF,TGTGCCAGTAGGTTCGGTAGCGGGAAGAATGAGCAGTTCTTC
TRBJ1-2,.,.,TRBV5-6,CASSLQQVPGYTF,TGTGCCAGCAGCTTGCAACAGGTCCCGGGCTACACCTTC
TRBJ1-4,few,.,TRBV30,CAWSGGDGVF,TGTGCCTGGAGTGGGGGAGATGGTGTTTTT